This T cell receptor (beta chain) appears in the sequencing data of a study of Graves' ophthalmopathy and Graves' hyperthyroidism. Study observations and caveats: Ophthalmopathy could be told apart from stable hyperthyroidism by a 13-signature model (87.88% sensitivity, 70% to 84% specificity).

For repertoire sequencing, the TCR beta CDR3 regions were amplified from RNA transcripts. Investigators did first-round RT-PCR with HTBI primers, then second-round multiplex PCR. TCRdb used MiXCR to reprocess the multiplex PCR reads, holding one entry per CDR3 protein. The table shows about 410,000 distinct CDR3 sequences, with approximately 20% occurring only once. This clonotype has just a few counts. Its specificity is unknown. The CDR3 runs to 16 residues. The V end lost 1 base, the J end lost 6 bases, and 17 bases lay between the germline ends. CDR1 and CDR2 (germline): SGHTA, FQGTGA. Ophthalmopathy donors' eye disease showed moderate-to-severe activity, CAS of at least 3, NOSPECS of at least 4 and duration under 3 months. Patients were left out if they had other autoimmune diseases, uncontrolled infections, pregnancy or lactation. Clinical symptoms and serum thyroxine were used for diagnosis; TRAb, thyroid ultrasound and orbital computed tomography were also relied on.

The sequence was obtained from a woman under 30 with Graves' ophthalmopathy. The genes are TRBV7-3 and TRBJ2-3, with D maybe TRBD1 (5 bases). Sequenced sample: peripheral blood. CDR3 coding DNA: TGTGCCAGCAGCTTAAGGTTAACAGGTTCCCACGATACGCAGTATTTT. Encoded protein: CASSLRLTGSHDTQYF. The variable domain in full, with the rest retrieved from reference TRBV7-3 and TRBJ2-3, is GAGVSQTPSNKVTEKGKYVELRCDPISGHTALYWYRQSLGQGPEFLIYFQGTGAADDSGLPNDRFFAVRPEGSVSTLKIQRTERGDSAVYLCASSLRLTGSHDTQYFGPGTRLTVL.